This note documents a single T cell receptor beta chain sequence. The data belong to a study of blood T cell repertoires in COVID-19. The CDR3 contains 14 residues. V dropped 1 base and J dropped 3 bases, with 7 bases sitting between them. The germline CDR1 and CDR2 sequences are SGHNT and YYREEE (reference sequence). In the authors' methods: Amplification from reference gene primers served as the basis for estimated nucleated cell counts. The table came from immunoSEQ multiplex PCR; TCRdb's copy has only in-frame clones and leaves some out. The DNA was the basis for D and trimming; V, J and clone size are from that table. The data show 450,000 or so clones, about 87% seen once.

This chain links TRBV5-4 with TRBJ1-4; possible D gene TRBD1, 6 bases. This TCR came from a man aged 18 to 30 with COVID-19, enrolled during active disease. Sequencing was performed on peripheral blood. The CDR3: CASSLRGSNEKLFF. CDR3 in DNA: TGTGCCAGCAGCTTGAGGGGGTCTAATGAAAAACTGTTTTTT.